The entry below gives a single T cell receptor beta chain sequence along with its context. This sample was taken from a study of shared clonotypes between healthy human individuals. Overall study: Each donor's CD8 memory used one plate, CD8 naive two, each CD4 subset three.

Sequenced by immunoSEQ multiplex PCR; TCRdb stores in-frame clones only, minus some. The sample has roughly 1.4 million clones; around 98.5% are singletons. The CDR3 sequence is 14 residues long. Per germline, CDR1 KGHSH and CDR2 LQKENI. With 2 bases clipped from V and 9 bases from J, the junction kept 3 bases outside the gene matches. V is TRBV18 and J is TRBJ2-1, with TRBD2 identical over 11 bases. Sequencing was performed on naive CD4+ T cells sorted from blood. Subset reported: CD45RA+ positively selected. The clonotype originates from a man under 40 in good health. CDR3 in amino acids: CASSPTSGSIEQFF. The CDR3 nucleotides are TGTGCCAGCTCACCAACTAGCGGGAGTATTGAGCAGTTCTTC. The full variable domain, with the rest looked up from reference TRBV18 and TRBJ2-1, is NAGVMQNPRHLVRRRGQEARLRCSPMKGHSHVYWYRQLPEEGLKFMVYLQKENIIDESGMPKERFSAEFPKEGPSILRIQQVVRGDSAAYFCASSPTSGSIEQFFGPGTRLTVL.